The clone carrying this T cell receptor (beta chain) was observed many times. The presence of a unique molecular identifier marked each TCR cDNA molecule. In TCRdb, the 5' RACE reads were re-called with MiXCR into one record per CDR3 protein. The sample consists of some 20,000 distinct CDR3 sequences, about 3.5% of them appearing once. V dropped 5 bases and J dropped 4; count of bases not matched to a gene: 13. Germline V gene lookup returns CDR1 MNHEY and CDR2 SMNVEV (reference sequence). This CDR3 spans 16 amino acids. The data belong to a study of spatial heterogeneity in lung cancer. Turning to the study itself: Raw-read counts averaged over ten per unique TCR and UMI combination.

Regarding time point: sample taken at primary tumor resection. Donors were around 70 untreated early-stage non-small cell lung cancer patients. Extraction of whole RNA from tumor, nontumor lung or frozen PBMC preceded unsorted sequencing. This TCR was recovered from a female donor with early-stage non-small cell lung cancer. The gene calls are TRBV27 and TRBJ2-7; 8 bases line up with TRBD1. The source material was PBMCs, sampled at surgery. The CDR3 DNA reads TGTGCCAGCAGTCCCCGGACAGGGTTAATCGGATACGAGCAGTACTTC. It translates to CASSPRTGLIGYEQYF.